The 24 T cell receptor beta chains given below trace back to one sample, sequenced in a study of blood T cell repertoires in COVID-19. The method was immunoSEQ multiplex PCR; TCRdb's version includes in-frame clones alone and lacks a portion of them. The sample yields 150,000 to 200,000 clones, roughly 90% seen once. Sequencing used peripheral blood. All receptors derive from a man aged 25-45 years with COVID-19, enrolled during active disease.

The chain carries TRBV4-1 and TRBJ2-3, with 10 bases lining up with TRBD2. The length of the CDR3 is 18 residues. CDR1 MGHRA and CDR2 YSYEKL come from the germline V gene. After removal of 0 bases from V and 4 bases from J, the junction contained 10 bases not matched to a gene. Here the CDR3 reads CASSQDSSGRAGADTQYF. The CDR3 region has the DNA TGCGCCAGCAGCCAAGATTCCAGCGGGAGGGCCGGCGCAGATACGCAGTATTTT.

This clone was found once. The chain joins TRBV7-9 to TRBJ1-1; 7 bases agree with TRBD1. The V segment lost 5 bases and the J segment 1 base; nucleotides outside the gene matches: 7. CDR3 size: 15 residues. CDR1 is SEHNR, CDR2 FQNEAQ, per germline (reference sequence). This CDR3 reads CASSPRQGPNTEAFF. DNA of the CDR3: TGTGCCAGCAGCCCTCGACAGGGCCCGAACACTGAAGCTTTCTTT.

This chain joins TRBV6-6 and TRBJ2-5; D perhaps matches TRBD1 (5 bases). V was pared by 5 bases and J by 1 base, with 8 bases between. Germline V gives CDR1 MNHNY, CDR2 SVGAGI (reference sequence). This CDR3 comprises 13 residues. In DNA form, the CDR3 reads TGTGCCAGCAGTGCACAGGTCCAAGAGACCCAGTACTTC. As protein: CASSAQVQETQYF.

The chain recombines TRBV7-8 with TRBJ1-2; D is undetermined. The CDR3 covers 15 residues. The ends were cut back, 5 bases at V and 8 bases at J, with 21 bases in the middle. Germline-derived CDR1 and CDR2 are SGHVS and FQNEAQ. CDR3 coding DNA: TGTGCCAGCAGCGACCCTACAGAGAACGTTTGGGGCTACACCTTC. This encodes CASSDPTENVWGYTF.

V is TRBV2 and J is TRBJ2-3; 9 nucleotides align to TRBD2. Germline loops: CDR1 SNHLY, CDR2 FYNNEI. V gave up 7 bases and J gave up 1 base; unmatched junction bases: 12. The CDR3 is made up of 17 amino acids. The CDR3, as DNA: TGTGCCAGCAAGGTGGGGTCTAGCGGGGTGGGCACAGATACGCAGTATTTT. Amino acids: CASKVGSSGVGTDTQYF.

This chain connects TRBV4-1 to TRBJ2-7, with D possibly TRBD2 on 5 matching bases. V lost 2 bases and J 4 bases, leaving 9 bases between the germline ends. The CDR3 consists of 13 residues. CDR1 is MGHRA, CDR2 YSYEKL, per germline. CDR3 DNA sequence: TGCGCCAGCAGCCAACTAGCTGAGTACGAGCAGTACTTC. Protein: CASSQLAEYEQYF.

This clone was picked up one time. The chain has TRBV7-9 and TRBJ2-2, with TRBD2 matching 14 bases. The CDR3 covers 18 residues. The J segment lost 4 bases and the V segment lost 4 bases, leaving 8 bases of the junction unmatched. The germline V gene encodes CDR1 SEHNR and CDR2 FQNEAQ (reference sequence). The DNA for the CDR3 is TGTGCCAGCAGCTCGGGACTAGCGGGAGAAGAGGGCACCGGGGAGCTGTTTTTT. Protein product: CASSSGLAGEEGTGELFF.

J is TRBJ2-7 and V is TRBV5-4; a weak D match, TRBD1 (7 bases). Per germline, CDR1 SGHNT and CDR2 YYREEE (reference sequence). This CDR3 is built from 15 residues. Deletions cut 4 bases from V and 3 bases from J, with 17 bases between. The CDR3 sequence: CASSGGTVLNYEQYF. CDR3 nucleotides: TGTGCCAGCAGCGGAGGGACAGTCTTAAACTACGAGCAGTACTTC. Full variable domain (outside the CDR3, taken from reference TRBV5-4 and TRBJ2-7): ETGVTQSPTHLIKTRGQQVTLRCSSQSGHNTVSWYQQALGQGPQFIFQYYREEENGRGNFPPRFSGLQFPNYSSELNVNALELDDSALYLCASSGGTVLNYEQYFGPGTRLTVT.

The chain carries TRBV30 and TRBJ1-1; D remains ambiguous. V gave up 3 bases and J gave up 3 bases, with 11 bases separating them. Per germline, CDR1 GTSNPN and CDR2 SVGIG (reference sequence). This CDR3 is 13 amino acids long. The chain's CDR3 is CAWRTASHTEAFF. For the CDR3, the DNA is TGTGCCTGGAGAACAGCTAGCCACACTGAAGCTTTCTTT.

The chain carries TRBV5-1 and TRBJ2-1; D is possibly TRBD1 (6 bases). CDR3 size: 16 residues. Germline lookup yields CDR1 SGHRS and CDR2 YFSETQ. V lost 7 bases, J lost 2 bases, and 19 bases lay in between. The CDR3 DNA reads TGCGCCAGCGTACGGGGACACGAGCTGGCCTACAATGAGCAGTTCTTC. It codes for CASVRGHELAYNEQFF.

The chain uses TRBV2 and TRBJ2-5; D is unclear. CDR1 is SNHLY, CDR2 FYNNEI, per germline. CDR3 length: 14 residues. V was shortened by 6 bases and J by 5 bases, with 16 bases between the two germline ends. The CDR3 is CASSDSSAAETQYF. The CDR3 DNA is TGTGCCAGCAGCGATTCCTCCGCAGCGGAGACCCAGTACTTC.

This rearrangement joins TRBV5-4 to TRBJ1-6, with 9 bases identical to TRBD1. The CDR3 is made up of 17 amino acids. Germline loops: CDR1 SGHNT, CDR2 YYREEE (reference sequence). Trimming at V came to 0 bases and at J to 6 bases, leaving 7 bases not matched to a gene. The CDR3 protein is CASSLAVQGASNSPLHF. For the CDR3, the DNA is TGTGCCAGCAGCTTGGCCGTACAGGGGGCGAGTAATTCACCCCTCCACTTT.

This sequence joins TRBV12-3 or TRBV12-4 and TRBJ1-2; D ambiguous. This CDR3 has 12 residues. The ends were cut back, 6 bases at V and 0 bases at J, with 5 bases in the middle. This CDR3 reads CASSTANYGYTF. The CDR3, as DNA: TGTGCCAGCAGCACAGCTAACTATGGCTACACCTTC.

This sequence joins TRBV27 and TRBJ2-6; 11 positions agree with TRBD1. CDR1 MNHEY and CDR2 SMNVEV come from the germline V gene (reference sequence). This CDR3 has 17 residues. Trimming took 5 bases from V and 5 from J; bases not matched to a gene: 8. The CDR3, as DNA: TGTGCCAGCAGTGGCGGACAGGGGGCGCTTAGGGCCAACGTCCTGACTTTC. This gives the protein CASSGGQGALRANVLTF.

V is TRBV5-8 and J is TRBJ1-1, with unresolved D. The CDR3 runs 16 residues. V lost 6 bases to trimming and J lost 5 bases, with 23 bases between them. Germline CDR1 SGHTS, CDR2 YDEGEE. In DNA form, the CDR3 reads TGTGCCAGCAAGTCCCGTCAGACCTCCCCCGGGACTGAAGCTTTCTTT. This translates into CASKSRQTSPGTEAFF.

The CDR3 coding sequence is TGTGCCAGTAGTATAGATCGCGACAGGGGGCAGTTCTTC. It codes for CASSIDRDRGQFF. The chain carries TRBV19 and TRBJ2-1, with 8 bases lining up with TRBD1. The V and J ends lost 0 bases and 12 bases, in that order; junction bases with no gene match: 4. Germline CDR1 LNHDA, CDR2 SQIVND (reference sequence). There are 13 residues in the CDR3.

V and J are TRBV7-2 and TRBJ2-5, with 8 nucleotides matching TRBD1. The trim removed 1 base at V and 5 bases at J, leaving 12 bases unmatched. The length of the CDR3 is 17 residues. Germline V gives CDR1 SGHTA, CDR2 FQGNSA. CDR3 amino acids: CASSLVPRQGIEETQYF. The CDR3 bases are TGTGCCAGCAGCTTAGTTCCGAGACAGGGGATTGAGGAGACCCAGTACTTC.

V and J are TRBV18 and TRBJ2-7, with 10 bases lining up with TRBD1. Germline V gene lookup returns CDR1 KGHSH and CDR2 LQKENI. Trimming cost V 3 bases and J 2 bases; bases outside gene matches: 4. CDR3 length: 15 amino acids. CDR3 loop: CASSPPGTGAYEQYF. CDR3 nucleotide sequence: TGTGCCAGCTCACCGCCCGGGACAGGGGCCTACGAGCAGTACTTC.

The rearrangement joins TRBV12-3 or TRBV12-4 to TRBJ1-2, with D possibly TRBD1 on 5 matching bases. The CDR3 has 12 amino acids. The germline V and J ends were trimmed by 8 bases and 2 bases, with 9 bases remaining between them. CDR3 sequence reads: CASGGGNYGYTF. CDR3 coding DNA: TGTGCCAGCGGGGGGGGGAACTATGGCTACACCTTC.

The chain joins TRBV6-6 to TRBJ2-5; no clear D gene. V was shortened by 2 bases and J by 1 base, with 11 bases between the two germline ends. This CDR3 region has 15 residues. The germline V gene has CDR1 MNHNY and CDR2 SVGAGI (reference sequence). The CDR3 region has the DNA TGTGCCAGCAGTTACCCCGGTGCTGTCCAAGAGACCCAGTACTTC. It specifies CASSYPGAVQETQYF.

The chain couples TRBV19 to TRBJ1-3; D may be TRBD1 (6 bases). Germline V gene data show CDR1 as LNHDA and CDR2 as SQIVND (reference sequence). This CDR3 region has 14 residues. Trimming cost V 6 bases and J 4 bases, with 13 bases left between them. In nucleotides, the CDR3 is TGTGCCAGTAGACACAGGGATGTCGGAAACACCATATATTTT. Amino acids: CASRHRDVGNTIYF.

The chain links TRBV15 to TRBJ2-7, with 9 bases fitting TRBD2. CDR3 length: 14 residues. V was clipped by 5 bases and J by 2 bases; unmatched bases: 4. Germline loops: CDR1 LNHNV, CDR2 YYDKDF (reference sequence). Here the CDR3 DNA reads TGTGCCACCAGCCCGGGACTAGCCCCCTACGAGCAGTACTTC. The encoded protein is CATSPGLAPYEQYF.

The V and J genes are TRBV5-1 and TRBJ1-1; 7 bases are shared with TRBD1. In germline, CDR1 is SGHRS, CDR2 YFSETQ. The CDR3 runs to 15 residues. Unmatched junction bases numbered 14, after V lost 6 bases and J lost 6 bases. The CDR3, as DNA: TGCGCCAGCACCACGCGACAGGGAGAACACTCTGAAGCTTTCTTT. Translating gives CASTTRQGEHSEAFF.

V gene TRBV19 combines with J gene TRBJ1-1; possible D gene TRBD1, 6 bases. The CDR3 extends over 16 amino acids. Germline V gene lookup returns CDR1 LNHDA and CDR2 SQIVND (reference sequence). V lost 0 bases and J lost 5, with 16 bases in between. CDR3 nucleotide sequence: TGTGCCAGTAGTATAGACCCACAGGGAGATGGAACTGAAGCTTTCTTT. Its translation is CASSIDPQGDGTEAFF.